This T cell receptor beta chain was captured by sequencing in a study of blood T cell repertoires in COVID-19. The CDR3 is 17 residues long. CDR1 MDHEN and CDR2 SYDVKM come from the germline V gene. The ends were cut back, 5 bases at V and 6 bases at J, with 20 bases in the middle. Authors' methods: Reference gene primer amplification yielded estimated nucleated cell counts. Only in-frame clones appear in the TCRdb table, and some are missing; sequencing was by immunoSEQ multiplex PCR. V and J calls and clone size are given by that table; D and trimming were obtained from the DNA. Of around 230,000 clones in the sample, about nine tenths were seen once.

Sequencing was performed on peripheral blood. The gene calls are TRBV28 and TRBJ1-6; D perhaps matches TRBD1 (6 bases). This TCR was sampled from a man aged 35-49 years with acute or convalescent COVID-19. DNA of the CDR3: TGTGCCAGCAGTCTTTGGGGAGACAGGTTTTCTAATTCACCCCTCCACTTT. Translating it yields CASSLWGDRFSNSPLHF.